This T cell receptor (beta chain) was observed in a study of Tregs in tolerant kidney transplant recipients. V was shortened by 0 bases and J by 0 bases, with 12 bases between the two germline ends. The CDR3 runs to 17 residues. CDR1 is SEHNR, CDR2 FQNEAQ, per germline (reference sequence). This table comes from immunoSEQ multiplex PCR, and its TCRdb copy is limited to in-frame clones, with some not included. Of some 15,000 clones listed, about 57% were seen once; the top ten hold approximately 3%. Worth noting for this clone: What it binds is unknown.

The sample was Tregs from blood cultured with allogeneic cells. The clonotype comes from a human donor in good health. The chain is built from TRBV7-9 and TRBJ1-3; D uncertain. The chain's CDR3 is CASSLAISAASGNTIYF. CDR3 nucleotide sequence: TGTGCCAGCAGCTTAGCGATCTCTGCCGCCTCTGGAAACACCATATATTTT.